This is a list of T cell receptor beta chains from one sample in a study of OX40 agonist ivuxolimab in advanced cancers. Clones were read by immunoSEQ multiplex PCR, and TCRdb kept only the in-frame ones, dropping some. This table holds some 20,000 clones, about 88% found once. The sample consisted of CD4+ or CD8+ T cells sorted from blood, taken in a trial of the OX40 agonist ivuxolimab. Receptors originate from an adult with an advanced solid tumor such as melanoma, head and neck, liver or kidney cancer. The CDR3 runs from the conserved cysteine through the conserved F or W. A D gene is named only where the DNA matches it firmly. The size field is filled for only some rows; it gives once, few, many or a size class.

CDR3 DNA: TGCGCCAGCAGCCAAGAAGGCGGGAGGGGGAACACCGGGGAGCTGTTTTTT; CDR3 protein: CASSQEGGRGNTGELFF; D gene: TRBD2; J gene: TRBJ2-2; clone size: .; V gene: TRBV4-3
CDR3 DNA: TGTGCCAGCAGTGAAGGGACTAGCGGGTTTTCCTACGAGCAGTACTTC; CDR3 protein: CASSEGTSGFSYEQYF; D gene: TRBD2; J gene: TRBJ2-7; clone size: .; V gene: TRBV6-1
CDR3 DNA: TGTGCCAGCAGCCGGGAAACGGGACTCCGAAACTATGGCTACACCTTC; CDR3 protein: CASSRETGLRNYGYTF; D gene: .; J gene: TRBJ1-2; clone size: .; V gene: TRBV5-6
CDR3 DNA: TGTGCCTGGAGTAGGCTAGCGGGAGTAGAGACCCAGTACTTC; CDR3 protein: CAWSRLAGVETQYF; D gene: TRBD2; J gene: TRBJ2-5; clone size: once; V gene: TRBV30
CDR3 DNA: TGTGCCAGCAGCCCACCTACTAGCTCCTACGAGCAGTACTTC; CDR3 protein: CASSPPTSSYEQYF; D gene: .; J gene: TRBJ2-7; clone size: .; V gene: TRBV7-9
CDR3 DNA: TGTGCCAGCAGTTTATGGCGGGAGTTTCCCGGGGAGCTGTTTTTT; CDR3 protein: CASSLWREFPGELFF; D gene: TRBD2; J gene: TRBJ2-2; clone size: once; V gene: TRBV27
CDR3 DNA: TGTGCCAGCAGTTCCTCTAGCGGAAACACCTACGAGCAGTACTTC; CDR3 protein: CASSSSSGNTYEQYF; D gene: TRBD2; J gene: TRBJ2-7; clone size: once; V gene: TRBV27
CDR3 DNA: TGTGCCAGCAGGCCGGACAGGGTGGCATGGGAGCAGTACTTC; CDR3 protein: CASRPDRVAWEQYF; D gene: TRBD1; J gene: TRBJ2-7; clone size: .; V gene: TRBV6-1
CDR3 DNA: TGTGCCACCAGCAGAGATCACGCAGGGGAGGCAAAACTGTTTTTT; CDR3 protein: CATSRDHAGEAKLFF; D gene: .; J gene: TRBJ1-4; clone size: .; V gene: TRBV15
CDR3 DNA: TGCGCCAGCAGTGCTAGTCCCACCTACGAGCAGTACTTC; CDR3 protein: CASSASPTYEQYF; D gene: .; J gene: TRBJ2-7; clone size: .; V gene: TRBV10-1
CDR3 DNA: TGTGCCAGCAGCTTGGCCGGGATCGAGCAGTACTTC; CDR3 protein: CASSLAGIEQYF; D gene: .; J gene: TRBJ2-7; clone size: .; V gene: TRBV5-6
CDR3 DNA: TGCGCCAGCAGCCAAGAGGGCTGGCAGGGTAACACAGATACGCAGTATTTT; CDR3 protein: CASSQEGWQGNTDTQYF; D gene: .; J gene: TRBJ2-3; clone size: .; V gene: TRBV4-1
CDR3 DNA: TGTGCCAGCAGTTTATCGGCCTACAATGAGCAGTTCTTC; CDR3 protein: CASSLSAYNEQFF; D gene: .; J gene: TRBJ2-1; clone size: .; V gene: TRBV27
CDR3 DNA: TGTGCCAGCAGTGAAATGACCGGGACCCGGTACGAGCAGTACTTC; CDR3 protein: CASSEMTGTRYEQYF; D gene: .; J gene: TRBJ2-7; clone size: .; V gene: TRBV6-1
CDR3 DNA: TGTGCCAGCAGGGGACAGGGGAAGTCCTACGAGCAGTACTTC; CDR3 protein: CASRGQGKSYEQYF; D gene: TRBD1; J gene: TRBJ2-7; clone size: few; V gene: TRBV28
CDR3 DNA: TGTGCCAGCAGCGTAGAGAGTGCGGGAGGACCTGTGGCAGATACGCAGTATTTT; CDR3 protein: CASSVESAGGPVADTQYF; D gene: TRBD2; J gene: TRBJ2-3; clone size: .; V gene: TRBV9
CDR3 DNA: TGTGCCAGCAGTTACGTACATGAGCAGTTCTTC; CDR3 protein: CASSYVHEQFF; D gene: .; J gene: TRBJ2-1; clone size: .; V gene: TRBV6-1
CDR3 DNA: TGTGCCAGCAGTTTCAATGGGGTCTCACCCCTCCACTTT; CDR3 protein: CASSFNGVSPLHF; D gene: .; J gene: TRBJ1-6; clone size: .; V gene: TRBV27
CDR3 DNA: TGTGCCAGCAGTTTACGGGGCAGCAATCAGCCCCAGCATTTT; CDR3 protein: CASSLRGSNQPQHF; D gene: .; J gene: TRBJ1-5; clone size: .; V gene: TRBV28
CDR3 DNA: TGTGCCAGCAGCTGGGACAGGGCGAGCTCCTACGAGCAGTACTTC; CDR3 protein: CASSWDRASSYEQYF; D gene: TRBD1; J gene: TRBJ2-7; clone size: once; V gene: TRBV5-4
CDR3 DNA: TGCGCCAGCACTGAACCGGGATCCCAGAGTGAGCAGTTCTTC; CDR3 protein: CASTEPGSQSEQFF; D gene: .; J gene: TRBJ2-1; clone size: .; V gene: TRBV5-1
CDR3 DNA: TGCGCCGCGGAGTACACCGGGGAGCTGTTTTTT; CDR3 protein: CAAEYTGELFF; D gene: .; J gene: TRBJ2-2; clone size: .; V gene: TRBV10-2
CDR3 DNA: TGTGCCAGCAGTGCCGGGACAGGGGGCAGGGAGCAGTACTTC; CDR3 protein: CASSAGTGGREQYF; D gene: TRBD1; J gene: TRBJ2-7; clone size: .; V gene: TRBV25-1
CDR3 DNA: TGTGCCAGCAGCCTGTCGGCAGGATCCTACGAGCAGTACTTC; CDR3 protein: CASSLSAGSYEQYF; D gene: .; J gene: TRBJ2-7; clone size: .; V gene: TRBV9
CDR3 DNA: TGTGCCAGTACTAGCGGTTACGAGCAGTACTTC; CDR3 protein: CASTSGYEQYF; D gene: TRBD2; J gene: TRBJ2-7; clone size: .; V gene: TRBV19
CDR3 DNA: TGTGCCAGCAGCCACCGTGACAGGCTTACAACTAATGAAAAACTGTTTTTT; CDR3 protein: CASSHRDRLTTNEKLFF; D gene: .; J gene: TRBJ1-4; clone size: .; V gene: TRBV11-2
CDR3 DNA: TGCAGCGTTCGACTGGGAATTGAAAAACTGTTTTTT; CDR3 protein: CSVRLGIEKLFF; D gene: .; J gene: TRBJ1-4; clone size: .; V gene: TRBV29-1
CDR3 DNA: TGTGCCACCAGCACACGTTCAGGGACTGAAGCTTTCTTT; CDR3 protein: CATSTRSGTEAFF; D gene: .; J gene: TRBJ1-1; clone size: few; V gene: TRBV15
CDR3 DNA: TGTGCCAGCAGCTTAGGGGCAGGGTCGTACAATGAGCAGTTCTTC; CDR3 protein: CASSLGAGSYNEQFF; D gene: .; J gene: TRBJ2-1; clone size: once; V gene: TRBV13
CDR3 DNA: TGTGCCAGCAGCGTAGTGGCAGGGGCTGGTGAGCAGTACTTC; CDR3 protein: CASSVVAGAGEQYF; D gene: .; J gene: TRBJ2-7; clone size: once; V gene: TRBV9
CDR3 DNA: TGCGCCAGCAGCCACCGGGGAGGGGACGGGGAGCTGTTTTTT; CDR3 protein: CASSHRGGDGELFF; D gene: TRBD2; J gene: TRBJ2-2; clone size: .; V gene: TRBV4-3
CDR3 DNA: TGTGCCAATGGGGGGCTAGCTTTCTTT; CDR3 protein: CANGGLAFF; D gene: .; J gene: TRBJ1-1; clone size: .; V gene: TRBV11-2
CDR3 DNA: TGTGCCAGCAGTTTCGGAAGTACTTTAATCAGGGGAAACACCATATATTTT; CDR3 protein: CASSFGSTLIRGNTIYF; D gene: .; J gene: TRBJ1-3; clone size: medium-sized; V gene: TRBV28
CDR3 DNA: TGTGCCAGTAGTAGAAATCTCGAGAACACCGGGGAGCTGTTTTTT; CDR3 protein: CASSRNLENTGELFF; D gene: .; J gene: TRBJ2-2; clone size: .; V gene: TRBV19
CDR3 DNA: TGTGCAAGCGGGGTAGGGGAAGATACGCAGTATTTT; CDR3 protein: CASGVGEDTQYF; D gene: .; J gene: TRBJ2-3; clone size: .; V gene: TRBV12-2
CDR3 DNA: TGCGCCAGCAGCTCGGGGGGACTAGCGGGAAAAGACACCTACAATGAGCAGTTCTTC; CDR3 protein: CASSSGGLAGKDTYNEQFF; D gene: TRBD2; J gene: TRBJ2-1; clone size: .; V gene: TRBV4-1
CDR3 DNA: TGTGCCAGTAGGGCAGGGGGGTACACTGAAGCTTTCTTT; CDR3 protein: CASRAGGYTEAFF; D gene: TRBD1; J gene: TRBJ1-1; clone size: .; V gene: TRBV19
CDR3 DNA: TGTGCCAGCAGTGAAGGGCTAGCGGGGCTCAGCTCCTACAATGAGCAGTTCTTC; CDR3 protein: CASSEGLAGLSSYNEQFF; D gene: TRBD2; J gene: TRBJ2-1; clone size: .; V gene: TRBV6-1
CDR3 DNA: TGTGCCAGCAGTGACGGGACTCACAATGAGCAGTTCTTC; CDR3 protein: CASSDGTHNEQFF; D gene: .; J gene: TRBJ2-1; clone size: .; V gene: TRBV6-4
CDR3 DNA: TGTGCCTGGAGTGTAACCAGCGGGAGGGTATCCTACAATGAGCAGTTCTTC; CDR3 protein: CAWSVTSGRVSYNEQFF; D gene: TRBD2; J gene: TRBJ2-1; clone size: once; V gene: TRBV30
CDR3 DNA: TGTGCCAGTAGTATAGGTGGCAGGATGAACACTGAAGCTTTCTTT; CDR3 protein: CASSIGGRMNTEAFF; D gene: .; J gene: TRBJ1-1; clone size: .; V gene: TRBV19
CDR3 DNA: TGTGCCAGTAGTATGGGCAGCTCTGGAAACACCATATATTTT; CDR3 protein: CASSMGSSGNTIYF; D gene: .; J gene: TRBJ1-3; clone size: .; V gene: TRBV19
CDR3 DNA: TGTGCCAGCAGCGTAGGGCGCACAGATACGCAGTATTTT; CDR3 protein: CASSVGRTDTQYF; D gene: .; J gene: TRBJ2-3; clone size: .; V gene: TRBV9
CDR3 DNA: TGTGCCAGCAGCCCATATCCCCACGGGATGGGCAATCAGCCCCAGCATTTT; CDR3 protein: CASSPYPHGMGNQPQHF; D gene: .; J gene: TRBJ1-5; clone size: .; V gene: TRBV7-9
CDR3 DNA: TGTGCCACAAGGGAGGAAGGGGGCACAGATACGCAGTATTTT; CDR3 protein: CATREEGGTDTQYF; D gene: .; J gene: TRBJ2-3; clone size: .; V gene: TRBV10-3
CDR3 DNA: TGTGCCAGTAGTCCTCGCCAGAAGAGCACTGAAGCTTTCTTT; CDR3 protein: CASSPRQKSTEAFF; D gene: .; J gene: TRBJ1-1; clone size: .; V gene: TRBV19
CDR3 DNA: TGTGCCAGCAGTGAAGACAGCTCTGGGGCCAACGTCCTGACTTTC; CDR3 protein: CASSEDSSGANVLTF; D gene: .; J gene: TRBJ2-6; clone size: few; V gene: TRBV6-1
CDR3 DNA: TGCGCCAGCAGAGCAGCGGGACAGCCCAACCCAACATTCTTT; CDR3 protein: CASRAAGQPNPTFF; D gene: TRBD1; J gene: TRBJ1-1; clone size: .; V gene: TRBV10-2
CDR3 DNA: TGTGCCAGTAGTTTGATTAACTATGGCTACACCTTC; CDR3 protein: CASSLINYGYTF; D gene: .; J gene: TRBJ1-2; clone size: few; V gene: TRBV19
CDR3 DNA: TGTGCCAGCAGCTTGGGAGGGCTCGGCACAGATACGCAGTATTTT; CDR3 protein: CASSLGGLGTDTQYF; D gene: .; J gene: TRBJ2-3; clone size: .; V gene: TRBV5-5
CDR3 DNA: TGTGCCAGCAACTCACACGGTCCGGGGTACAATGAGCAGTTCTTC; CDR3 protein: CASNSHGPGYNEQFF; D gene: .; J gene: TRBJ2-1; clone size: .; V gene: TRBV27
CDR3 DNA: TGTGCCAGCAGCCCCACTAGCGGGGGTTACAATGAGCAGTTCTTC; CDR3 protein: CASSPTSGGYNEQFF; D gene: TRBD2; J gene: TRBJ2-1; clone size: .; V gene: TRBV7-6
CDR3 DNA: TGTGCCAGTAGTGAATTGGAGACACCTAACACCGGGGAGCTGTTTTTT; CDR3 protein: CASSELETPNTGELFF; D gene: .; J gene: TRBJ2-2; clone size: .; V gene: TRBV19
CDR3 DNA: TGTGCCAGCAGTTACTTGGAAAGCACAGATACGCAGTATTTT; CDR3 protein: CASSYLESTDTQYF; D gene: .; J gene: TRBJ2-3; clone size: .; V gene: TRBV6-5
CDR3 DNA: TGTGCCAGCAGCTTAACAGCGGGAGTCCCCGAGCAGTACTTC; CDR3 protein: CASSLTAGVPEQYF; D gene: TRBD2; J gene: TRBJ2-7; clone size: .; V gene: TRBV7-8
CDR3 DNA: TGCGCCAGCAGCCAAGTCGGGGGGGCCGACGGCTATGGCTACACCTTC; CDR3 protein: CASSQVGGADGYGYTF; D gene: .; J gene: TRBJ1-2; clone size: .; V gene: TRBV4-1
CDR3 DNA: TGTGCCAGCAGCTCGGGGGGCACAGATACGCAGTATTTT; CDR3 protein: CASSSGGTDTQYF; D gene: .; J gene: TRBJ2-3; clone size: .; V gene: TRBV7-3